This T cell receptor (beta chain) was identified in a study of neoadjuvant anti-PD-1 for oral cavity cancer (dated by TCRdb to about 2021). Background for the entire study: Three to four biweekly doses of nivolumab at 3 mg/kg were mostly administered to patients before curative-intent surgical resection. Patients without progression received a fourth nivolumab dose around day 43 and underwent definitive surgical resection on days 50-56. Under RECIST 1.1, patients with complete response, partial response or stable disease were classed as responders, and patients with progression were classed as non-responders. There were eleven to twelve patients in the parent correlative cohort, and the response rate was approximately 36%.

The time point label, read with the paper, signifies: after neoadjuvant nivolumab, at surgical resection. Patients were newly diagnosed with stage II-IVA oral cavity squamous cell carcinoma and had received no prior systemic or radiation treatment. Everyone in the cohort had locally advanced, HPV-negative oral cavity squamous cell carcinoma. The samples were drawn from a longitudinal correlative study tied to a single-arm phase II trial testing neoadjuvant nivolumab in oral cavity squamous cell carcinoma. Subject-matched pre- and post-treatment PBMCs and tumors from three responders and three non-responders underwent genomic DNA-based TCRbeta sequencing. The Maxwell RSC DNA from Tissue kit was used to isolate genomic DNA from tumor tissue. As for this clone: Its binding antigen is unknown. No much larger clonotype is one base removed from it; base qualities were not supplied.

For survey sequencing, tumor libraries mostly used 4.8 ug of input genomic DNA, with two replicates for each sample. TCRbeta libraries were prepared with the immunoSEQ hsTCRbeta kit according to the manufacturer's instructions. The finished libraries were brought together in one pool at 3 to 3.5 nM, which was then read using an Illumina NovaSeq 6000 S4 flow cell. From the authors' description of their analysis: The immunoSEQ Analyzer was used for raw data preprocessing and quality control. The analysis was limited to productive rearrangements, and each clonotype was defined by a unique CDR3 amino acid sequence. Repertoire clonality was estimated as the Gini-Simpson index, which was calculated using the R package tcR. Gini indices were compared with Student's t test, and associations with tumor size change were assessed by Pearson correlation. Drawn from immuneACCESS, this table holds only the in-frame rearrangements with V and J called that TCRdb kept. Clones are partly lost; checked studies trace under half to an unresolved V gene and leave the rest unexplained. For V, J and clone size, that table is used; D and trimming come from the DNA. The sample table holds tens of thousands of clones, of which 26% were seen once. The ten top clones hold around 16% of the sample.

The CDR3, cysteine through phenylalanine, is 10 amino acids long. The read is trimmed to its CDR3 DNA, 30 bases read in frame from base 1. The germline V gene (reference sequence) supplies CDR1 MNHEY and CDR2 SMNVEV. Study-wide conclusions, independent of this receptor: TCR analyses included only three patients per response group, and the authors called for larger cohorts for validation. Higher pretreatment blood Treg/Th17 ratios correlated with both higher pretreatment blood TCRbeta clonality and lower post-treatment tumor TCRbeta clonality. Greater tumor shrinkage correlated with larger post-treatment sizes of preexisting intratumoral clones, which suggests that expansion of preexisting clones contributed to response.

Specimen: tumor tissue, collected after nivolumab (anti-PD-1) treatment. The receptor chain draws on TRBV27 and TRBJ2-1; too little of a D gene remains to name it. This sequence originates from a person between 35 and 79 years old with oral cavity squamous cell carcinoma. The CDR3 in this case is CDEPSNEQFF. The nucleotides are TGTGATGAACCAAGCAATGAGCAGTTCTTC.